This is a list of T cell receptor beta chains from one sample in a study of persistence of HIV-infected CD4 T cells. Their specific antigens are unknown. Assay: immunoSEQ multiplex PCR; the TCRdb copy retains only in-frame clones and omits some. The table includes fewer than 30,000 clones, roughly four fifths detected once. The source was CD4+ T cells sorted from PBMCs after 18-hour stimulation, collected from a patient who received antiretroviral therapy. These receptors were taken from an adult man with HIV who was CMV-seropositive. Both conserved end residues are part of each CDR3. Each record gives: clone size, V gene, CDR3 protein. Clone size is shown for a subset of rows, as once, few, many or a class of expanded clone.

clone_size: .
v_call: TRBV21-1
cdr3_aa: CASSKNHPRGPHEQYF

clone_size: .
v_call: TRBV4-1
cdr3_aa: CASSQEGALTGEKLFF

clone_size: .
v_call: TRBV5-4
cdr3_aa: CASSWAGGANYGYTF

clone_size: once
v_call: TRBV2
cdr3_aa: CASSARQPYEQYF

clone_size: .
v_call: TRBV6-5
cdr3_aa: CASSPGSYEQYF

clone_size: .
v_call: TRBV6-6
cdr3_aa: CASSYKGSTEAFF

clone_size: .
v_call: TRBV6-5
cdr3_aa: CASRRQGEVTEAFF

clone_size: .
v_call: TRBV4-2
cdr3_aa: CASSPAVAGSGELFF

clone_size: .
v_call: TRBV29-1
cdr3_aa: CSVARRGGYEQYF

clone_size: .
v_call: TRBV11-2
cdr3_aa: CASSPQTGDSGNTIYF

clone_size: once
v_call: TRBV9
cdr3_aa: CASSLTGTANAGELFF

clone_size: .
v_call: TRBV25-1
cdr3_aa: CASRPRQPPYNEQFF

clone_size: .
v_call: TRBV6-1
cdr3_aa: CASSAGARWGNEKLFF

clone_size: .
v_call: TRBV5-1
cdr3_aa: CASSLVASGGVDTQYF

clone_size: .
v_call: TRBV4-1
cdr3_aa: CASSQTLATNTEAFF

clone_size: few
v_call: TRBV3-1/TRBV3-2
cdr3_aa: CASSHRGYTEAFF

clone_size: .
v_call: TRBV19
cdr3_aa: CASSIVAMNTEAFF

clone_size: .
v_call: TRBV6-2/TRBV6-3
cdr3_aa: CASSLGLTSGAGGQYF

clone_size: once
v_call: TRBV7-6
cdr3_aa: CASSPWTGNTQYF

clone_size: few
v_call: TRBV6-6
cdr3_aa: CASSTVDEQYF